This TCR beta chain was recorded in a study of molecular identifiers for immune sequencing clone quantification. The CDR3 runs 18 residues. V was trimmed by 0 bases and J by 3 bases, leaving 18 bases between them. CDR1 is LNHDA and CDR2 is SQIVND in the germline V gene (reference sequence). Preparation methods for the bulk TCR libraries were those previously described, with listed TCR primers. TCRdb ran MiXCR on the PCR reads and lists one entry per CDR3 protein. The sample has 250,000 to 400,000 distinct CDR3 sequences, over 20% seen once. This clonotype was seen more than once but under ten times. Specimen: naive CD8+ T cells from blood, with Jurkat cell RNA spiked in. Subset denoted: FACS-sorted CD8+CD4-CCR7+CD45RA+ naive T cells. The TCR comes from a human donor in good health. Some libraries in this study had Jurkat cell RNA spiked in. This chain uses TRBV19 with TRBJ1-5; D gene ambiguous. Here the CDR3 reads CASSIDPPLRSDNQPQHF. CDR3 DNA: TGTGCCAGTAGTATAGATCCCCCACTCAGGTCGGACAATCAGCCCCAGCATTTT.